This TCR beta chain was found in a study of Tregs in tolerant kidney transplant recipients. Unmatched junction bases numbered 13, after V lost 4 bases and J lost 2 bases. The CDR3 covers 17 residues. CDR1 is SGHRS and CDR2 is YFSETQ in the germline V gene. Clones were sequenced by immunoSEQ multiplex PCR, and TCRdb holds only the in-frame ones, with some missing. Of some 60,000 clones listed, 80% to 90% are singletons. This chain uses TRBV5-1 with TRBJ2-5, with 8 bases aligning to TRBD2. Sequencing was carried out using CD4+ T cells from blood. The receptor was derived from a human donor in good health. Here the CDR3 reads CASSPGIQRGTQETQYF. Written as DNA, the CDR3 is TGCGCCAGCAGCCCGGGGATCCAGCGGGGGACGCAAGAGACCCAGTACTTC.